The 8 T cell receptor beta chains given below trace back to one sample, sequenced in a study of long-term antiretroviral therapy in people with HIV. Survey level was the resolution at which the v3.0 immunoSEQ assay ran. The assay was immunoSEQ multiplex PCR, and TCRdb's table has in-frame clones only and misses some. The profile shows approximately 20,000 clones, about 80% of them singletons. Source: unsorted PBMCs, taken 0.2 years after starting antiretroviral therapy. These receptors came from a woman between 35 and 50 years old with HIV.

The chain has TRBV25-1 and TRBJ1-1; unclear D gene. V was shortened by 7 bases and J by 7 bases, with 19 bases between the two germline ends. This CDR3 has 14 amino acids. Germline CDR1 MGHDK, CDR2 SYGVNS. The chain's CDR3 is CASKRFGLRDEAFF. CDR3 nucleotide sequence: TGTGCCAGCAAGAGGTTCGGACTGAGAGATGAAGCTTTCTTT.

The chain links TRBV5-4 to TRBJ1-3; D unclear. There are 18 residues in the CDR3. CDR1 and CDR2 from the germline V gene are SGHNT and YYREEE (reference sequence). The V gene lost 2 bases and the J gene lost 5 bases, with 23 bases spanning the gap. Here the CDR3 DNA reads TGTGCCAGCAGCTTCACAGCACCGGGAAGGATACGGCGAAACACCATATATTTT. Translating it yields CASSFTAPGRIRRNTIYF. Combining the CDR3 with reference TRBV5-4 and TRBJ1-3 gives the whole variable domain ETGVTQSPTHLIKTRGQQVTLRCSSQSGHNTVSWYQQALGQGPQFIFQYYREEENGRGNFPPRFSGLQFPNYSSELNVNALELDDSALYLCASSFTAPGRIRRNTIYFGEGSWLTVV.

In the case of this clone: This sample also contains other DNA sequences that code for the same CDR3. The gene calls are TRBV14 and TRBJ2-7, with D unclear. CDR1 is SGHDN, CDR2 FVKESK, per germline. The V end lost 2 bases, the J end lost 4 bases, and 3 bases lay between the germline ends. The CDR3 consists of 11 residues. The CDR3 region is CASSQSYEQYF. Here the CDR3 DNA reads TGTGCCAGCAGCCAATCATACGAGCAGTACTTC.

The CDR3 sequence: CASSYSAGGSTGELFF. The CDR3 DNA sequence: TGTGCCAGCAGTTACTCGGCAGGGGGGAGTACCGGGGAGCTGTTTTTT. This chain joins TRBV6-5 and TRBJ2-2, with D possibly matching TRBD1 (7 bases). The V gene's germline CDR1 is MNHEY and CDR2 SVGAGI. Between the trimmed V and J ends, which lost 0 bases and 5 bases, there was a span of 13 bases. The CDR3 contains 16 residues.

CDR3 protein: CASSLGGMPLEQYF. The CDR3 DNA is TGCGCCAGCAGCTTAGGCGGAATGCCCTTAGAGCAGTACTTC. The V and J genes are TRBV5-1 and TRBJ2-7; D unresolved. The CDR3 length is 14 residues. Trimming removed 2 bases from V and 7 bases from J, with 16 bases in between. The germline CDR1 and CDR2 sequences are SGHRS and YFSETQ.

The chain links TRBV7-9 to TRBJ1-4; D ambiguous. V was clipped by 5 bases and J by 5 bases, with 6 bases between them. In germline, CDR1 is SEHNR, CDR2 FQNEAQ (reference sequence). This CDR3 has 12 amino acids. The CDR3, as DNA: TGTGCCAGCAGCCGCGTAAATGAAAAACTGTTTTTT. This gives the protein CASSRVNEKLFF.

The chain combines TRBV11-3 with TRBJ2-7, with TRBD2 identical over 9 bases. Trimming cost V 4 bases and J 3 bases; bases outside gene matches: 7. Germline V CDR1 and CDR2: SGHNT, YENEEA. The CDR3 has 15 amino acids. This chain's CDR3 is CASSSLGLAYYEQYF. The CDR3 DNA is TGTGCCAGCAGCTCTTTGGGACTAGCATACTACGAGCAGTACTTC.

J is TRBJ1-1 and V is TRBV4-3; D perhaps matches TRBD1 (5 bases). Trimming removed 3 bases at V and 7 bases at J, with 15 bases between. The CDR3 is 14 amino acids. The germline V gene has CDR1 LGHNA and CDR2 YSLEER. Written as DNA, the CDR3 is TGCGCCAGCAGCCAGGGGACCAGGGCCGTTGAAGCTTTCTTT. Protein sequence: CASSQGTRAVEAFF.